This T cell receptor (beta chain) was captured in a study of OX40 agonist ivuxolimab in advanced cancers. Comments on this clone: What it recognizes is unknown.

Repertoires were generated with immunoSEQ multiplex PCR, while TCRdb's copy carries only in-frame clones and drops some. Among about 35,000 clones, over 80% were seen once, and the ten largest hold about 1.7%. Germline V CDR1 and CDR2: LNHNV, YYDKDF (reference sequence). Trimming pared 2 bases from V and 4 bases from J, leaving 14 bases between. This CDR3 spans 15 amino acids. Broader study findings: The study did not work out the antigen specificity of the expanded peripheral T cells. Mean expanded clone counts were higher in CD8+ than CD4+ T cells.

This rearrangement joins TRBV15 to TRBJ2-5, with D possibly being TRBD1 (6 bases). Material: CD4+ or CD8+ T cells sorted from blood, obtained in a trial of the OX40 agonist ivuxolimab. The TCR comes from an adult with an advanced solid tumor such as melanoma, head and neck, liver or kidney cancer. The CDR3 DNA reads as TGTGCCACCAGCAGAAGACAGGCCATGGGAGAGACCCAGTACTTC. It is translated as CATSRRQAMGETQYF.